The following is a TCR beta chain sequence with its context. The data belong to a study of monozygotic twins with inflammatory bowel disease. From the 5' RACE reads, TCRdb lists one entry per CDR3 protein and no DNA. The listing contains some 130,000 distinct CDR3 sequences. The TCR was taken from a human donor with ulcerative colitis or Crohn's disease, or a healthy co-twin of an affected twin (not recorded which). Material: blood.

The CDR3: CASSQRGGLTYEQYF. The chain uses TRBV28 and TRBJ2-7; TCRdb's D call of TRBD2 is untestable without DNA. CDR3 length: 15 residues. Germline CDR1 reads MDHEN; CDR2 reads SYDVKM.